This record covers a single T cell receptor (beta chain). The sample belongs to a study of blood T cell repertoires in COVID-19. Background on the study: PBMCs, B-cell-depleted T cells, or T cells provided the cDNA or gDNA that made up the material.

Assay used: immunoSEQ multiplex PCR; TCRdb lists only in-frame clones, some missing. Of about 120,000 clones in the sample, approximately 90% were seen once. Germline CDR1 reads LGHDT; CDR2 reads YNNKEL (reference sequence). The CDR3 runs 16 residues. Trimming stripped 1 base from V and 4 bases from J, with 16 bases between. V and J are TRBV3-1 (or the pseudogene TRBV3-2) and TRBJ2-5, with D perhaps TRBD2 (6 bases). This clonotype was sampled from a man between 35 and 55 years old with acute or convalescent COVID-19. The sample taken for sequencing was peripheral blood. CDR3 sequence (DNA): TGTGCCAGCAGCCAAGGAGCGGGCTCTGAACCAGAGACCCAGTACTTC. Its translation: CASSQGAGSEPETQYF.